This T cell receptor (beta chain) was sequenced during a study of identical twins. The CDR3 runs to 15 residues. V shed 6 bases and J shed 0 bases, with 14 bases lying between them. TCRdb reanalysed the 5' RACE reads using MiXCR and keeps one entry per CDR3 protein. Of 1.5 million to 2 million distinct CDR3 sequences in the sample, more than 30% were seen once. A word on this clonotype: The antigen is undetermined.

Whole-study findings and limits: Cross-sectional statistics underpinned the conclusions; the same donors were not followed.

The sample comprised cord blood. The sequence was obtained from a newborn girl in good health. V usage is TRBV12-3 or TRBV12-4 and J usage is TRBJ1-2; possibly TRBD1 for D (6 bases). The CDR3 is CASSQSRGANYGYTF. As DNA, the CDR3 is TGTGCCAGCAGCCAGTCAAGGGGGGCTAACTATGGCTACACCTTC.